This TCR beta chain was documented in a study of blood T cell repertoires in COVID-19. Study in general: The samples span acute and convalescent COVID-19 from the United States, Italy and Spain.

Generated by immunoSEQ multiplex PCR, the TCRdb table keeps only in-frame clones and is missing some. The sample has around 500,000 clones, 70% to 90% seen once; the top ten hold about 1.7%. Participants' reported clinical history set cohort assignment. CDR1 SGHNT and CDR2 YYREEE come from the germline V gene (reference sequence). The CDR3 is 15 amino acids. V was pared by 5 bases and J by 4 bases, with 8 bases of the junction left unmatched. The TCR comes from a woman between 35 and 50 years old who had recovered from COVID-19. Sequencing used PBMCs or T cells enriched from blood (not recorded which). The chain employs TRBV5-4 and TRBJ2-7, with 11 bases that match TRBD2. The DNA of the CDR3 is TGTGCCAGCAGGTCAACTAGCGGGAGTACGTACGAGCAGTACTTC. Encoded protein: CASRSTSGSTYEQYF.